The 29 T cell receptor beta chains reported below all come from one sample, sequenced in a study of cytomegalovirus exposure and HLA in healthy donors. The PCR ran on 60 Vbeta and 13 Jbeta primers. Generated by immunoSEQ multiplex PCR, the TCRdb table keeps only in-frame clones and is missing some. The sample holds around 140,000 clones. Sequenced material: PBMCs. The receptors stem from a woman under 30 in good health and CMV-seronegative.

The chain has TRBV7-3 and TRBJ2-2, with 8 positions matching TRBD2. Germline values: CDR1 SGHTA, CDR2 FQGTGA. CDR3 size: 16 residues. V was clipped by 7 bases and J by 4 bases; unmatched bases: 11. CDR3 protein: CASTNNGGAGTGELFF. CDR3 bases: TGTGCCAGCACCAACAACGGGGGGGCGGGCACCGGGGAGCTGTTTTTT.

The rearrangement uses TRBV15 and TRBJ1-1; D possibly corresponds to TRBD1 (6 bases). Trimming took off 0 bases at V and 5 bases at J, with 19 bases between the two ends. The CDR3 runs 17 residues. The germline CDR1 and CDR2 sequences are LNHNV and YYDKDF (reference sequence). The CDR3 sequence is CATSRDQMVGGRTEAFF. For the CDR3, the DNA is TGTGCCACCAGCAGAGATCAGATGGTTGGGGGCCGGACTGAAGCTTTCTTT.

The chain couples TRBV6-4 to TRBJ2-3, with D maybe TRBD2 (6 bases). V lost 5 bases to trimming and J lost 3 bases, with 12 bases between them. CDR3 length equals 14 residues. Germline V gene sequence: CDR1 MRHNA, CDR2 SNTAGT. CDR3 nucleotides: TGTGCCAGCAGTTCGGGAGTCTCAACAGATACGCAGTATTTT. It codes for CASSSGVSTDTQYF.

V and J are TRBV7-2 and TRBJ2-1; possibly TRBD2 for D (6 bases). The germline V gene has CDR1 SGHTA and CDR2 FQGNSA. The V and J ends lost 5 bases and 7 bases respectively, with 15 bases between them. The CDR3 has 14 amino acids. The CDR3, as DNA: TGTGCCAGCAGCCTCAATCGGGACTTAAATGAGCAGTTCTTC. Translating it yields CASSLNRDLNEQFF. Using reference TRBV7-2 and TRBJ2-1 for the parts outside the CDR3, the full variable domain is GAGVSQSPSNKVTEKGKDVELRCDPISGHTALYWYRQSLGQGLEFLIYFQGNSAPDKSGLPSDRFSAERTGGSVSTLTIQRTQQEDSAVYLCASSLNRDLNEQFFGPGTRLTVL.

This chain joins TRBV30 and TRBJ1-1; possibly TRBD1 for D (5 bases). Germline V gives CDR1 GTSNPN, CDR2 SVGIG (reference sequence). This CDR3 spans 13 amino acids. V was pared by 4 bases and J by 3 bases, with 12 bases between. CDR3 in DNA: TGTGCCTGGATGTTGGGGGGGGACACTGAAGCTTTCTTT. It encodes CAWMLGGDTEAFF.

V usage is TRBV11-3 and J usage is TRBJ2-3, with 8 bases that match TRBD1. The CDR3 runs 13 residues. The V gene end was trimmed by 4 bases and the J gene end by 5 bases; junction bases not matched to a gene: 2. Germline V gene data show CDR1 as SGHNT and CDR2 as YENEEA. CDR3 sequence: CASSYDRGDTQYF. CDR3 nucleotides: TGTGCCAGCAGCTATGACAGGGGAGATACGCAGTATTTT.

The gene calls are TRBV5-8 and TRBJ1-1; 10 bases fit TRBD1. The ends lost 3 bases at V and 5 bases at J; junction bases unmatched: 4. In germline, CDR1 is SGHTS, CDR2 YDEGEE. This CDR3 has 14 residues. CDR3 DNA sequence: TGTGCCAGCAGCTGGGGACAGGGGTGGACTGAAGCTTTCTTT. Amino acids: CASSWGQGWTEAFF.

The chain combines TRBV9 with TRBJ2-5, with 10 bases fitting TRBD2. The V gene end was trimmed by 0 bases and the J gene end by 5 bases; junction bases not matched to a gene: 7. The CDR3 has 16 residues. Germline V gives CDR1 SGDLS, CDR2 YYNGEE. This chain's CDR3 is CASSVELAGGGETQYF. Written as DNA, the CDR3 is TGTGCCAGCAGCGTAGAGTTAGCGGGAGGTGGGGAGACCCAGTACTTC.

V is TRBV29-1 and J is TRBJ1-2, with D uncertain. Germline values: CDR1 SQVTM, CDR2 ANQGSEA. Trimming removed 6 bases from V and 4 bases from J, with 18 bases in between. The CDR3 covers 14 residues. The CDR3: CSVDSRDLSYGYTF. CDR3 sequence (DNA): TGCAGCGTAGATTCCCGGGATCTCTCCTATGGCTACACCTTC.

This chain connects TRBV19 to TRBJ2-3, with 9 bases lining up with TRBD2. This CDR3 comprises 17 residues. The germline V gene has CDR1 LNHDA and CDR2 SQIVND (reference sequence). Trimming at V came to 3 bases and at J to 3 bases, leaving 10 bases not matched to a gene. CDR3 sequence (DNA): TGTGCCAGTAGTATCCCCCAGGCTAGCGGGGTGACAGATACGCAGTATTTT. This sequence encodes CASSIPQASGVTDTQYF.

The V gene is TRBV19, the J gene TRBJ1-5, with D tentatively TRBD1 (5 bases). V lost 0 bases, J lost 5 bases, and 14 bases lay in between. CDR3 length: 16 residues. CDR1 LNHDA and CDR2 SQIVND come from the germline V gene (reference sequence). In nucleotides, the CDR3 is TGTGCCAGTAGTATAGATCCGAGCAGGGTTTATCAGCCCCAGCATTTT. Translating gives CASSIDPSRVYQPQHF.

The J gene is TRBJ2-1, the V gene TRBV14; a possible D gene is TRBD2 (5 bases). CDR3 length: 14 residues. Per germline, CDR1 SGHDN and CDR2 FVKESK. V lost 4 bases to trimming and J lost 3 bases, with 10 bases between them. CDR3 sequence: CASSLSAVYNEQFF. The CDR3 coding sequence is TGTGCCAGCAGCCTATCAGCGGTCTACAATGAGCAGTTCTTC.

The V gene is TRBV7-9, the J gene TRBJ1-5, with 9 nucleotides matching TRBD1. V shed 4 bases and J 16 bases; nucleotides not matched to a gene: 8. In germline, CDR1 is SEHNR, CDR2 FQNEAQ (reference sequence). The CDR3 is 12 amino acids. In nucleotides, the CDR3 is TGTGCCAGCAGCTCAGGGCAACAGGGGGCACATTTT. It is translated as CASSSGQQGAHF. Filled out from reference TRBV7-9 and TRBJ1-5, the complete variable domain reads DTGVSQNPRHKITKRGQNVTFRCDPISEHNRLYWYRQTLGQGPEFLTYFQNEAQLEKSRLLSDRFSAERPKGSFSTLEIQRTEQGDSAMYLCASSSGQQGAHFGDGTRLSIL.

This chain links TRBV19 with TRBJ2-2; 10 bases are shared with TRBD1. Trimming removed 5 bases from V and 5 bases from J; junction bases left unmatched: 2. The CDR3 is 14 residues long. Germline values: CDR1 LNHDA, CDR2 SQIVND (reference sequence). CDR3: CASSRTGGTGELFF. In DNA form, the CDR3 reads TGTGCCAGTAGTCGGACAGGGGGGACCGGGGAGCTGTTTTTT.

This chain links TRBV28 with TRBJ2-7; D perhaps matches TRBD1 (7 bases). Trimming shortened V by 8 bases and J by 2 bases, and 16 bases separated the two germline ends. Per the germline V gene, CDR1 is MDHEN and CDR2 is SYDVKM. This CDR3 spans 14 amino acids. CDR3 nucleotide sequence: TGTGCCAGCCGCCCGGGGGACAGAGCCTACGAGCAGTACTTC. It yields the protein CASRPGDRAYEQYF. The full variable domain, in which reference TRBV28 and TRBJ2-7 provide the parts outside the CDR3, is DVKVTQSSRYLVKRTGEKVFLECVQDMDHENMFWYRQDPGLGLRLIYFSYDVKMKEKGDIPEGYSVSREKKERFSLILESASTNQTSMYLCASRPGDRAYEQYFGPGTRLTVT.

The DNA of the CDR3 is TGCGCCAGCAGCTTGACTTCATTATCGTCGGACGAGCAGTACTTC. This encodes CASSLTSLSSDEQYF. The genes are TRBV5-1 and TRBJ2-7; D not certain. The CDR3 is 15 residues long. Germline CDR1 reads SGHRS; CDR2 reads YFSETQ. The V gene lost 1 base and the J gene lost 5 bases, with 16 bases spanning the gap.

The V and J genes are TRBV5-4 and TRBJ2-1, with TRBD2 as a possible D gene (5 bases). CDR1 is SGHNT and CDR2 is YYREEE in the germline V gene (reference sequence). The V and J ends lost 0 bases and 2 bases respectively, with 15 bases between them. The CDR3 contains 17 residues. CDR3 protein: CASSLVAAGVPYNEQFF. CDR3 DNA: TGTGCCAGCAGCTTGGTTGCGGCCGGGGTGCCCTACAATGAGCAGTTCTTC.

The CDR3: CATSREGGFGETQYF. For the CDR3, the DNA is TGTGCCACCAGCAGAGAGGGAGGTTTCGGGGAGACCCAGTACTTC. The chain recombines TRBV15 with TRBJ2-5; D may be TRBD2 (6 bases). The CDR3 is made up of 15 amino acids. The V and J ends lost 0 bases and 5 bases respectively, with 13 bases between them. Germline CDR1 reads LNHNV; CDR2 reads YYDKDF (reference sequence).

This chain connects TRBV2 to TRBJ1-1; the D is unclear. Germline lookup yields CDR1 SNHLY and CDR2 FYNNEI. This CDR3 spans 10 amino acids. Deletions cut 4 bases from V and 8 bases from J, with 5 bases between. The CDR3 is CASSGGEAFF. The CDR3 coding sequence is TGTGCCAGCAGTGGCGGGGAAGCTTTCTTT.

The gene calls are TRBV2 and TRBJ1-4; TRBD1 matches at 8 bases. V lost 3 bases and J lost 14; bases outside the gene matches: 5. Germline CDR1 and CDR2: SNHLY and FYNNEI. This CDR3 is built from 12 residues. Written as DNA, the CDR3 is TGTGCCAGCAGTGAGACAGACAGGGGCCTGTTTTTT. Its protein product is CASSETDRGLFF.

The rearrangement uses TRBV13 and TRBJ2-7, with 10 bases that match TRBD2. This CDR3 spans 15 amino acids. Trimming removed 5 bases from V and 3 bases from J; junction bases left unmatched: 7. Germline V gives CDR1 PRHDT, CDR2 FYEKMQ (reference sequence). The CDR3 reads CASSPGLAASYEQYF. The DNA for the CDR3 is TGTGCCAGCAGCCCCGGACTAGCGGCAAGCTACGAGCAGTACTTC.

The CDR3 protein is CASSQEWLAGETQYF. In DNA, the CDR3 is TGCGCCAGCAGCCAAGAGTGGCTAGCGGGTGAGACCCAGTACTTC. J is TRBJ2-5 and V is TRBV4-3, with TRBD2 matching 8 bases. Looked up from germline, CDR1 is LGHNA and CDR2 is YSLEER. The CDR3 is made up of 15 amino acids. V trimming: 0 bases; J trimming: 5 bases; junction bases outside the gene matches: 5.

The chain is built from TRBV19 and TRBJ2-7; D is possibly TRBD2 (6 bases). V lost 2 bases, J lost 4 bases, and 9 bases lay in between. CDR1 is LNHDA, CDR2 SQIVND, per germline (reference sequence). The CDR3 covers 13 residues. This chain's CDR3 is CASSISEGYEQYF. The DNA of the CDR3 is TGTGCCAGTAGTATATCGGAGGGGTACGAGCAGTACTTC. The whole variable domain, filled in from reference TRBV19 and TRBJ2-7, reads DGGITQSPKYLFRKEGQNVTLSCEQNLNHDAMYWYRQDPGQGLRLIYYSQIVNDFQKGDIAEGYSVSREKKESFPLTVTSAQKNPTAFYLCASSISEGYEQYFGPGTRLTVT.

The genes are TRBV19 and TRBJ2-3; 8 bases match TRBD1. CDR1 and CDR2 from the germline V gene are LNHDA and SQIVND (reference sequence). This CDR3 is built from 14 residues. V lost 2 bases to trimming and J lost 8 bases; unmatched junction nucleotides: 6. This CDR3 is CASSITDRVGTQYF. CDR3 nucleotide sequence: TGTGCCAGTAGTATAACGGACAGGGTGGGTACGCAGTATTTT.

This chain uses TRBV7-9 with TRBJ2-1, with a possible D match to TRBD2 (5 bases). This CDR3 has 12 residues. Germline CDR1 SEHNR, CDR2 FQNEAQ (reference sequence). Trimming left V 5 bases short and J 9 bases short, with 11 bases between. CDR3 protein: CASSTDGVEQFF. The CDR3 DNA sequence: TGTGCCAGCAGCACCGACGGGGTTGAGCAGTTCTTC.

The V gene is TRBV7-9, the J gene TRBJ2-1; 9 bases match TRBD2. V was pared by 3 bases and J by 6 bases, with 3 bases of the junction left unmatched. This CDR3 comprises 14 residues. Germline loops: CDR1 SEHNR, CDR2 FQNEAQ (reference sequence). The CDR3 sequence: CASSFGTSLNEQFF. CDR3 nucleotide sequence: TGTGCCAGCAGCTTTGGGACTAGCCTCAATGAGCAGTTCTTC.

The gene calls are TRBV7-6 and TRBJ2-5; 8 bases align to TRBD2. This CDR3 has 14 residues. CDR1 and CDR2 from the germline V gene are SGHVS and FNYEAQ. V gave up 4 bases and J gave up 5 bases; unmatched junction bases: 6. The DNA for the CDR3 is TGTGCCAGCAGCTCCAGGACTAGCATGGAGACCCAGTACTTC. It codes for CASSSRTSMETQYF.

Notes on this clone: In the same sample, other DNA sequences code for this CDR3. The chain has TRBV14 and TRBJ2-3; no clear D. Deletions cut 4 bases from V and 1 base from J, with 9 bases between. The CDR3 runs 14 residues. Germline V lookup: CDR1 SGHDN, CDR2 FVKESK. DNA for the CDR3: TGTGCCAGCAGCCCAACCGGTGGCACAGATACGCAGTATTTT. Translation gives CASSPTGGTDTQYF. The full variable domain, its missing parts supplied by reference TRBV14 and TRBJ2-3, is EAGVTQFPSHSVIEKGQTVTLRCDPISGHDNLYWYRRVMGKEIKFLLHFVKESKQDESGMPNNRFLAERTGGTYSTLKVQPAELEDSGVYFCASSPTGGTDTQYFGPGTRLTVL.

The chain uses TRBV28 and TRBJ1-2; D not certain. From germline, CDR1 is MDHEN and CDR2 SYDVKM. V was cut by 5 bases and J by 0 bases, with 13 bases left in between. The CDR3 runs to 15 residues. The CDR3 DNA reads as TGTGCCAGCAGTCCCCCCCTCCTAGCTAACTATGGCTACACCTTC. It specifies CASSPPLLANYGYTF.